In its sample, the clone carrying this T cell receptor beta chain was seen once. What it binds is unknown. The data are from a study of T-cell memory formation after mild COVID-19. Background on the study: The study found TCR clusters largely donor specific.

The CDR3 consists of 16 residues. Trimming stripped 0 bases from V and 5 bases from J, with 19 bases between. Germline V gene lookup returns CDR1 DFQATT and CDR2 SNEGSKA (reference sequence). One entry per CDR3 protein results from TCRdb running MiXCR on the 5' RACE reads. The data contain about 560,000 distinct CDR3 sequences, about 18% of them seen just once; the ten biggest clones take up roughly 7.8%. Whole-study results and caveats: Some SARS-CoV-2-responding clones were already detected in memory before infection. Mostly located in CM and EM were contracting CD4+ clones, with contracting CD8+ clones located in EMRA. Confirmation was lacking for SARS-CoV-2 specificity of second-wave clones that peaked on day 37.

The specimen sequenced was PBMCs or a T cell subset sorted from them (not recorded which). The source of this sequence is an adult woman who had mild COVID-19 (a few samples of this study predate the infection). Cell type and time point are not known. This chain uses TRBV20-1 with TRBJ2-5, with D tentatively TRBD1 or TRBD2 (5 bases each). The chain's CDR3 is CSARDARDADWETQYF. The CDR3 coding sequence is TGCAGTGCTAGAGACGCAAGGGACGCTGACTGGGAGACCCAGTACTTC.